This T cell receptor beta chain was captured by sequencing in a study of cytomegalovirus exposure and HLA in healthy donors. 13 Jbeta primers and 60 Vbeta primers were used for the PCR. Libraries were prepared by immunoSEQ multiplex PCR; TCRdb keeps only in-frame clonotypes and omits some of them. The sample features 70,000 to 100,000 clones, with about 6% in its top ten. Germline assignment: CDR1 LNHDA and CDR2 SQIVND (reference sequence). The CDR3 consists of 14 residues. V was clipped by 3 bases and J by 5 bases, with 13 bases between them. The sample was PBMCs. This clonotype originated in a girl aged 5 to 17 in good health and CMV-seropositive. The chain is built from TRBV19 and TRBJ1-1; tentative D call: TRBD1 (6 bases). CDR3 residues: CASSIFQGSTEAFF. The CDR3 nucleotides read TGTGCCAGTAGTATTTTTCAGGGGTCGACTGAAGCTTTCTTT.